The subject of this entry is one T cell receptor beta chain. V was pared by 2 bases and J by 0 bases, with 17 bases between. This CDR3 comprises 17 residues. Germline V gene lookup returns CDR1 GTSNPN and CDR2 SVGIG (reference sequence). This specimen comes from a study of blood T cell repertoires in COVID-19. In assigning cohorts, the study relied on participant-reported clinical history. In the authors' methods: Quantification of nucleated cells was approximated via reference gene primer amplification. Profiled with immunoSEQ multiplex PCR; TCRdb holds only in-frame clones, not every one. The DNA gave D and trimming, while V, J and clone size come from that table. The repertoire holds 350,000 to 400,000 clones, just over 90% seen once, with 0.86% in the top ten.

The rearrangement joins TRBV30 to TRBJ1-5, with a possible D match to TRBD1 (6 bases). The source material was PBMCs or T cells enriched from blood (not recorded which). The TCR sequence derives from a woman aged 40 to 50 who had been exposed to COVID-19. As DNA, the CDR3 is TGTGCCTGGAGTCGTTATACCGGGACAATTAGCAATCAGCCCCAGCATTTT. This sequence encodes CAWSRYTGTISNQPQHF.